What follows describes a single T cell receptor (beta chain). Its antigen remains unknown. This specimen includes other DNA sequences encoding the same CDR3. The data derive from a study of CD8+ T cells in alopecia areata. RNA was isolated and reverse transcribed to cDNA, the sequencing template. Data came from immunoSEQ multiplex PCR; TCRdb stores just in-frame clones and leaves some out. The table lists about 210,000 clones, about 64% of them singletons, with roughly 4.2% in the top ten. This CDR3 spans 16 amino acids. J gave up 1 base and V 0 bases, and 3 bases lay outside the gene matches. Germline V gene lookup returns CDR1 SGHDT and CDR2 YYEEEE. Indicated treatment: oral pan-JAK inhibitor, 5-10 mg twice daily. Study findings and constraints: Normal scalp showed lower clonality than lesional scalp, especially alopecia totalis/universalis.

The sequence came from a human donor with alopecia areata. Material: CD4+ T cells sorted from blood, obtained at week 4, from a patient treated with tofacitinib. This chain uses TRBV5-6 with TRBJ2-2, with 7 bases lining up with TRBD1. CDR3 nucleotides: TGTGCCAGCAGCTTGGGTCAGGGGGTGAACACCGGGGAGCTGTTTTTT. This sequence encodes CASSLGQGVNTGELFF.